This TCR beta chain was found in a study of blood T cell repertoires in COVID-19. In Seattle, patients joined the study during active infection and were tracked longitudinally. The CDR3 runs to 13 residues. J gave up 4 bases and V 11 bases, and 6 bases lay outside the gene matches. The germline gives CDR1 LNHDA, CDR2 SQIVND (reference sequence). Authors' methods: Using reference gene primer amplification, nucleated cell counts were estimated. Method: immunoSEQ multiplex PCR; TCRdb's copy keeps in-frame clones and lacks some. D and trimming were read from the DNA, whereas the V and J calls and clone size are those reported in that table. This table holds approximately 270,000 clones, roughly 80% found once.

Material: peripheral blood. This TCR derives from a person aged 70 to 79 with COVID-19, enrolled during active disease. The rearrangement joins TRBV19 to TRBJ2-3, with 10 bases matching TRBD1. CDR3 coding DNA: TGTGCCGTAAGACAGGGGGCGGCAGATACGCAGTATTTT. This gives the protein CAVRQGAADTQYF. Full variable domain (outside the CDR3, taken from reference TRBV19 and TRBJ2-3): DGGITQSPKYLFRKEGQNVTLSCEQNLNHDAMYWYRQDPGQGLRLIYYSQIVNDFQKGDIAEGYSVSREKKESFPLTVTSAQKNPTAFYLCAVRQGAADTQYFGPGTRLTVL.